This TCR beta chain is drawn from a study of blood T cell repertoires in COVID-19. This CDR3 has 14 amino acids. Germline V gene data show CDR1 as MGHDK and CDR2 as SYGVNS. V shed 2 bases and J shed 4 bases, with 11 bases lying between them. TCRdb's table, derived via immunoSEQ multiplex PCR, lists solely in-frame clones and lacks some. This sample has around 280,000 clones, with roughly nine tenths found just once. The clonotype comes from a woman younger than 45 with COVID-19, enrolled during active disease. The source material was peripheral blood. The chain recombines TRBV25-1 with TRBJ1-2; D unresolved. In DNA, the CDR3 is TGTGCCAGCAGTGAAATAAATTCGGGCTATGGCTACACCTTC. It codes for CASSEINSGYGYTF.